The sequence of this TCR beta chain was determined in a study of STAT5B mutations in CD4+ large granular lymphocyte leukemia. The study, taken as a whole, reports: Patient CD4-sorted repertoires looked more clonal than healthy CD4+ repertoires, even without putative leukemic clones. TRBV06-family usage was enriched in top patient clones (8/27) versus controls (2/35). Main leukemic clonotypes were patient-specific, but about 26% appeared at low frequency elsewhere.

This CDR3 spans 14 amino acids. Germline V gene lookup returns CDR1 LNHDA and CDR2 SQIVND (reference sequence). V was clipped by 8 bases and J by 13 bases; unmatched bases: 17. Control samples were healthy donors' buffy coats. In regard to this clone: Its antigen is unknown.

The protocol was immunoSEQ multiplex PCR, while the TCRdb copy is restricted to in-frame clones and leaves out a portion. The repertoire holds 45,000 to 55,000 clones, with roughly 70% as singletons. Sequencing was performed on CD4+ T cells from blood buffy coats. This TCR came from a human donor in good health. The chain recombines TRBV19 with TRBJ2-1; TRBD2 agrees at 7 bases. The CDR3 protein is CASGGLVTNRHQFF. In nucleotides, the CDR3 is TGTGCCAGTGGAGGACTAGTCACCAACCGACATCAGTTCTTC.